Listed below are T cell receptor beta chains from one sample, sequenced in a study of T cell repertoires in cytomegalovirus infection. No cognate antigen is known for these TCRs. One entry per CDR3 protein results from TCRdb running MiXCR on the reads. In the table there are approximately 1,000,000 distinct CDR3 sequences, less than 35% of which are singletons. Here the sequenced sample was cultured CD8+ T cells from PBMCs, taken from culture after CMV antigen stimulation. These TCRs come from a human donor in good health (CMV status not recorded). Some clones in this sample may be carry-over from other donors' samples. Both conserved end residues are part of each CDR3. The size of a clone is reported for some rows only, either as once, few or many, or as a class for expanded clones.

J	V	size	CDR3
TRBJ1-2	TRBV29-1	.	CSVPSPGYGYTF
TRBJ1-2	TRBV12-3/TRBV12-4	few	CASSLTGTGGDYGYTF
TRBJ1-5	TRBV4-1	few	CASSQVRGASNQPQHF
TRBJ2-3	TRBV11-2	few	CASSLEFGAPSTDTQYF
TRBJ1-1	TRBV20-1	few	CSARDREGAAENTEAFF
TRBJ1-4	TRBV10-3	.	CAISGDRERNEKLFF
TRBJ2-1	TRBV19	.	CASSFRDNRPEQFF
TRBJ1-5	TRBV25-1	.	CASSAGGLQPQHF
TRBJ2-2	TRBV7-9	few	CASSFPRVEGGNAGELFF
TRBJ1-5	TRBV28	few	CASSLFRNRKDQPQHF
TRBJ1-1	TRBV6-1	few	CATYFWDGEAFF
TRBJ1-4	TRBV20-1	.	CSAPDRETLEKLFF
TRBJ1-1	TRBV4-1	.	CASSPQRVWVNWNTEAFF
TRBJ1-1	TRBV10-3	few	CAITFRDRPFTEAFF
TRBJ1-4	TRBV20-1	.	CSARDYRDSRGEKLFF
TRBJ2-3	TRBV29-1	.	CSAHTDTQYF
TRBJ2-1	TRBV6-2/TRBV6-3	many	CASSWDSSYNEQFF